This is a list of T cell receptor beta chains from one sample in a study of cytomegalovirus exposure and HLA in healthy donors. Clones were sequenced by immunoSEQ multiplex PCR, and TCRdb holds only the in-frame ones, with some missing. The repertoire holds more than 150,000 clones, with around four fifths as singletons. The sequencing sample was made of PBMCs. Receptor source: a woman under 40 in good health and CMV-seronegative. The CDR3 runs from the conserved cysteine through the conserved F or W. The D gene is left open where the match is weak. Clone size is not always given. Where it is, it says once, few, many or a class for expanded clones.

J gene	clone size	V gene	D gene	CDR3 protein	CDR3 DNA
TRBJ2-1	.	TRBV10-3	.	CAISESRMVSEDNEQFF	TGTGCCATCAGTGAGTCCAGGATGGTATCAGAAGACAATGAGCAGTTCTTC
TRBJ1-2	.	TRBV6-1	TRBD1	CASSEAVGQEVYGYTF	TGTGCCAGCAGTGAAGCGGTTGGACAGGAGGTCTATGGCTACACCTTC
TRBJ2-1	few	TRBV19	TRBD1	CASSIFGTVTKGNEQFF	TGTGCCAGTAGTATATTCGGGACAGTCACTAAAGGTAATGAGCAGTTCTTC
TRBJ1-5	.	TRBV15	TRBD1	CATSTGQGDQPQHF	TGTGCCACCAGCACCGGACAGGGTGATCAGCCCCAGCATTTT
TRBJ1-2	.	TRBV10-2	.	CASSEIGVDGYTF	TGCGCCAGCAGTGAGATAGGGGTAGATGGCTACACCTTC
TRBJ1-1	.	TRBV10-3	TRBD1	CAINRIYRTGLNTEAFF	TGTGCCATCAACCGAATATATAGGACAGGACTGAACACTGAAGCTTTCTTT
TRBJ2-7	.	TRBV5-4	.	CASSHPTGAYEQYF	TGTGCCAGCAGCCATCCGACAGGTGCCTACGAGCAGTACTTC
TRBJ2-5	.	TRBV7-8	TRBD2	CASSLVASGGRETQYF	TGTGCCAGCAGCTTAGTGGCTAGCGGGGGCAGGGAGACCCAGTACTTC
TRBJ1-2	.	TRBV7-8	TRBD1	CASSLARLIRGGYTF	TGTGCCAGCAGCTTAGCCAGGCTCATCAGGGGGGGCTACACCTTC
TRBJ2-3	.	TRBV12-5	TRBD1	CASRRDRDGAATDTQYF	TGTGCTAGTCGCCGGGACAGGGATGGGGCCGCCACAGATACGCAGTATTTT
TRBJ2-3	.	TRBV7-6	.	CASSFSGGTDTQYF	TGTGCCAGCAGCTTCTCAGGCGGCACAGATACGCAGTATTTT
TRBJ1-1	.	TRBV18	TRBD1	CASSQTGEAFF	TGTGCCAGCTCACAGACAGGGGAAGCTTTCTTT
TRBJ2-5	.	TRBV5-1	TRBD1	CASSPRPDRLRQETQYF	TGCGCCAGCAGCCCGAGACCGGACAGGCTCCGCCAAGAGACCCAGTACTTC
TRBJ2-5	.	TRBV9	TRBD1	CASSETGWETQYF	TGTGCCAGCAGCGAGACAGGGTGGGAGACCCAGTACTTC
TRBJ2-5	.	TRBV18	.	CASSPQQGGVQETQYF	TGTGCCAGCTCACCACAGCAAGGGGGGGTCCAAGAGACCCAGTACTTC
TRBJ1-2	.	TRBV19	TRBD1	CASSTGDYGYTF	TGTGCCAGTAGCACAGGGGACTATGGCTACACCTTC
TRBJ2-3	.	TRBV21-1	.	CASSNDRGQFPDTQYF	TGTGCCAGCAGCAACGACAGGGGGCAATTCCCAGATACGCAGTATTTT
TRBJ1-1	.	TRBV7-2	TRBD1	CASSDRTGNTEAFF	TGTGCCAGCAGCGACCGGACAGGTAACACTGAAGCTTTCTTT
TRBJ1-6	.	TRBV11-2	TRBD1	CASSVTGTGDSPLHF	TGTGCCAGCAGTGTCACCGGGACAGGGGATTCACCCCTCCACTTT
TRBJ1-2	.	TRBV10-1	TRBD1	CARSGTGIYGYTF	TGCGCCAGATCCGGGACAGGGATCTATGGCTACACCTTC
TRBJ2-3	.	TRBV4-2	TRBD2	CASSRGGGGDTQYF	TGTGCCAGCAGCCGGGGCGGGGGTGGAGATACGCAGTATTTT
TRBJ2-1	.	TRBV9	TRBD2	CASSVAGGNNEQFF	TGTGCCAGCAGCGTGGCGGGGGGGAACAATGAGCAGTTCTTC
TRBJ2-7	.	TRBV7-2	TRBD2	CASSLAGTSGGIGGYEQYF	TGTGCCAGCAGCTTAGCCGGGACTAGCGGGGGAATCGGAGGCTACGAGCAGTACTTC
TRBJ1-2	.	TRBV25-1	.	CASSTSAGGTYYGYTF	TGTGCCAGCAGTACTTCCGCGGGGGGGACCTATTATGGCTACACCTTC
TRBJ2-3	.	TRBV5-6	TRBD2	CASSPGGAGSGVF	TGTGCCAGCAGCCCGGGAGGAGCGGGATCTGGAGTTTTT
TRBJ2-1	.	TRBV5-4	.	CASSLKTGSYNEQFF	TGTGCCAGCAGCTTGAAGACAGGCTCCTACAATGAGCAGTTCTTC
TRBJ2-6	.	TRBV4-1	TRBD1	CASSPLQGAGANVLTF	TGCGCCAGCAGCCCACTACAGGGGGCTGGGGCCAACGTCCTGACTTTC
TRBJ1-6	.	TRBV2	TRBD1	CASTIVSGQLNSPLHF	TGTGCCAGCACCATCGTCTCGGGACAGCTTAATTCACCCCTCCACTTT
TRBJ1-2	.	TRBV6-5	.	CASSHGSGYTF	TGTGCCAGCAGTCACGGGAGTGGCTACACCTTC
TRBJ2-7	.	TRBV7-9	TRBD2	CASSPRPGGPYEQYF	TGTGCCAGCAGCCCGAGGCCGGGGGGGCCTTACGAGCAGTACTTC
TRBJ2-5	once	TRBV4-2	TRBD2	CASRGTSGGGETQYF	TGTGCCAGCAGGGGGACTAGCGGGGGTGGGGAGACCCAGTACTTC
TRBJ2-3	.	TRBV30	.	CAWSSDRLNTDTQYF	TGTGCCTGGAGCTCTGACAGATTAAACACAGATACGCAGTATTTT
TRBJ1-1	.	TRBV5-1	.	CASSLETAGEAFF	TGCGCCAGCAGCTTGGAGACAGCAGGGGAAGCTTTCTTT
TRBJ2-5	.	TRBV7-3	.	CASSPLAQETQYF	TGTGCCAGCAGCCCCCTAGCGCAGGAGACCCAGTACTTC
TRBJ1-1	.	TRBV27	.	CASSLSRELGTEAFF	TGTGCCAGCAGTTTAAGCCGGGAGTTGGGCACTGAAGCTTTCTTT
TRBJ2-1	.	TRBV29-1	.	CSASLDSTYNEQFF	TGCAGCGCTTCCCTAGACAGTACCTACAATGAGCAGTTCTTC